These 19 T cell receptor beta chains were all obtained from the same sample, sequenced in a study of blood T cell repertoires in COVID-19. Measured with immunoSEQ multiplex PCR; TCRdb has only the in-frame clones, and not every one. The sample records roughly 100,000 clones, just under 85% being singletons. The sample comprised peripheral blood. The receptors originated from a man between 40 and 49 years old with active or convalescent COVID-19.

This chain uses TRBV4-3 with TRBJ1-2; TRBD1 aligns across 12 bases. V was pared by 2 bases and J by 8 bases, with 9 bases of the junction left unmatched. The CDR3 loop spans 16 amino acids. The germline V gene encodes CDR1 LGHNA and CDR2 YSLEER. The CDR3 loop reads CASSQNPGQGAGGYTF. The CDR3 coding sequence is TGCGCCAGCAGCCAAAATCCGGGACAGGGGGCCGGGGGCTACACCTTC.

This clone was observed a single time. For the CDR3, the DNA is TGTGCCAGCAGCCCAACAGGGACCCCATCCGAAAAACTGTTTTTT. Its translation is CASSPTGTPSEKLFF. The V call is TRBV7-2, the J call TRBJ1-4, with D perhaps matching TRBD1 (6 bases). The V end was cut by 5 bases, the J end by 8 bases, with 18 bases between. The CDR3 length is 15 residues. The germline V gene encodes CDR1 SGHTA and CDR2 FQGNSA.

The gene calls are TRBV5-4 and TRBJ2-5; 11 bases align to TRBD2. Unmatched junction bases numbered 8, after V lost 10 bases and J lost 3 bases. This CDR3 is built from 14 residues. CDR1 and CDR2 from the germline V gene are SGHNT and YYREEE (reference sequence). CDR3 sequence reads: CAGTTSGAKETQYF. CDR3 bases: TGTGCCGGAACGACTAGCGGGGCCAAAGAGACCCAGTACTTC.

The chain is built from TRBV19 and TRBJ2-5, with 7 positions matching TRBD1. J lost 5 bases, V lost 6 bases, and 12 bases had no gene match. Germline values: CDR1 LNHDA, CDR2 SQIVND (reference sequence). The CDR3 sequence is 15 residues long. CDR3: CASSHLEGGRETQYF. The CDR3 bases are TGTGCCAGTAGCCACCTCGAAGGGGGCCGGGAGACCCAGTACTTC.

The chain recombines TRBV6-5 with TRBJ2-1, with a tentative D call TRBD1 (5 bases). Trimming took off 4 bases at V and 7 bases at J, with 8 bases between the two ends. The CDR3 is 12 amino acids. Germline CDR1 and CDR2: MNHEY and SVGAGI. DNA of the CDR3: TGTGCCAGCAGTTGGGGCGGTAATGAGCAGTTCTTC. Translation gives CASSWGGNEQFF.

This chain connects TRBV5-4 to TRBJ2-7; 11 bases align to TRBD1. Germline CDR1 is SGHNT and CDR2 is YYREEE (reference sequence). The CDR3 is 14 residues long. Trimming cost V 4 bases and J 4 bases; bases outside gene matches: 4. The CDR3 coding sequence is TGTGCCAGCAGCCAGGGACAGGGGGTTTACGAGCAGTACTTC. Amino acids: CASSQGQGVYEQYF.

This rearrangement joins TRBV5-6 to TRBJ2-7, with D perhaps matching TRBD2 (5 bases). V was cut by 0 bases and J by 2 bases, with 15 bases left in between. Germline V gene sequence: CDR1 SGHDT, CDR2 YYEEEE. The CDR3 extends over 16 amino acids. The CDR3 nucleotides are TGTGCCAGCAGCTTGGCGCCGGGGAAATCAACCTACGAGCAGTACTTC. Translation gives CASSLAPGKSTYEQYF.

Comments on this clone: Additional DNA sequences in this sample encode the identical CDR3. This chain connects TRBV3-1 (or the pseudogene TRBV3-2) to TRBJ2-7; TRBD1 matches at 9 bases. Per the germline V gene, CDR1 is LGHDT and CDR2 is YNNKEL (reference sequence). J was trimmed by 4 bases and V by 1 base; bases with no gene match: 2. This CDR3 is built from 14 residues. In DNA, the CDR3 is TGTGCCAGCAGCCAAGTACAGGGGGCTTACGAGCAGTACTTC. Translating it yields CASSQVQGAYEQYF.

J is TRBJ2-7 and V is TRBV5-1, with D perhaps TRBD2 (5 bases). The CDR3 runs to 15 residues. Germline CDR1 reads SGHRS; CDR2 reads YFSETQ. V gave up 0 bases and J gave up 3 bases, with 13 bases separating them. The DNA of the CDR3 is TGCGCCAGCAGCTTGGAGAGCGAGCGGAGCTACGAGCAGTACTTC. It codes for CASSLESERSYEQYF.

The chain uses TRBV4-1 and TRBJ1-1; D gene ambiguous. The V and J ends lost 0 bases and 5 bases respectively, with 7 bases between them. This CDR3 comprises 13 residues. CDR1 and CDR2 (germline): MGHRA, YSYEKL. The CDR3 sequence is CASSQDWRTEAFF. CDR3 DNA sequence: TGCGCCAGCAGCCAAGATTGGAGGACTGAAGCTTTCTTT.

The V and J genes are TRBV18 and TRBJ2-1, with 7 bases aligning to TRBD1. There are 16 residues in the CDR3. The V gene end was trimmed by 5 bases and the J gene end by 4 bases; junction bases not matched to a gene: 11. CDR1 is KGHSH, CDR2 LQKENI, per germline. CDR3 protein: CASSTQGGLYYNEQFF. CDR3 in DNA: TGTGCCAGCTCAACCCAAGGGGGCCTTTATTACAATGAGCAGTTCTTC.

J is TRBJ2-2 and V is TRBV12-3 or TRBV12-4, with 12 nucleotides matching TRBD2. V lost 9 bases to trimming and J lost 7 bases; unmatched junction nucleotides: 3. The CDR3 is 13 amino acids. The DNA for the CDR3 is TGTGCCAGTAGGACTAGCGGGATCGGGGAGCTGTTTTTT. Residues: CASRTSGIGELFF.

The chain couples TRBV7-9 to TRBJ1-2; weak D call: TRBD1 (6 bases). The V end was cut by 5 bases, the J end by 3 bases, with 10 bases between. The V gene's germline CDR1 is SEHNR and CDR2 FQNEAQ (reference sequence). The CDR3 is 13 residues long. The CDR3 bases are TGTGCCAGCAGCCTTGGACAGTACTATGGCTACACCTTC. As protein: CASSLGQYYGYTF.

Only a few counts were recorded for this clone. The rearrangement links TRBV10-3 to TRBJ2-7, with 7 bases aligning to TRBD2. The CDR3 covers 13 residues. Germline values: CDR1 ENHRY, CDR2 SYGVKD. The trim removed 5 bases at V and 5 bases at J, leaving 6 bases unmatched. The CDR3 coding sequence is TGTGCCATCAGTCGGACTAGTTTGGACGAGCAGTACTTC. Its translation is CAISRTSLDEQYF.

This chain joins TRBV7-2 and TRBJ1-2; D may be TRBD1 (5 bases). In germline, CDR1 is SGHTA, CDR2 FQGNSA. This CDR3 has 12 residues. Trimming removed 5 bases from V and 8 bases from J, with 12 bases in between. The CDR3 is CASSLQVTGYTF. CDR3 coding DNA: TGTGCCAGCAGCCTACAGGTTACAGGCTACACCTTC.

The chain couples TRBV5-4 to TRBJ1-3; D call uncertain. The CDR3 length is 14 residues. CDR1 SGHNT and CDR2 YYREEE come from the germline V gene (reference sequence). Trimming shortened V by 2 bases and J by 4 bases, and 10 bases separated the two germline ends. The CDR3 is CASSFSGSGNTIYF. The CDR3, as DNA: TGTGCCAGCAGCTTCTCGGGTTCAGGAAACACCATATATTTT.

The CDR3: CASSFLASGGAYTQYF. The CDR3 bases are TGTGCCAGCAGTTTCCTAGCTAGCGGGGGGGCCTATACGCAGTATTTT. This sequence joins TRBV27 and TRBJ2-3; 12 bases fit TRBD2. V dropped 3 bases and J dropped 7; count of bases not matched to a gene: 8. In germline, CDR1 is MNHEY, CDR2 SMNVEV (reference sequence). This CDR3 is 16 amino acids long.

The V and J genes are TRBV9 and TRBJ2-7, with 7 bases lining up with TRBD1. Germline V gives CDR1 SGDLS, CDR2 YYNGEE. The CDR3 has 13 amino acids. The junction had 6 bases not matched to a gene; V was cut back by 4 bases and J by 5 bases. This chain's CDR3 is CASSLTGLNEQYF. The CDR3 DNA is TGTGCCAGCAGCTTGACAGGGTTAAACGAGCAGTACTTC.

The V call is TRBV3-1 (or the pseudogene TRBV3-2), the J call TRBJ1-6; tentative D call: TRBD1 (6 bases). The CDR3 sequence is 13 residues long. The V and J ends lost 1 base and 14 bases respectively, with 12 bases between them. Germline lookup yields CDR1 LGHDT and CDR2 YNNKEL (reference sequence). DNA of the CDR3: TGTGCCAGCAGCCAAGTAGAGGGGGTAACCCTCCACTTT. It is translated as CASSQVEGVTLHF.